These 25 T cell receptor beta chains came from one sample sequenced in a study of T cell changes during pregnancy in multiple sclerosis. Clones were sequenced by immunoSEQ multiplex PCR, and TCRdb holds only the in-frame ones, with some missing. The data contain 25,000 to 35,000 clones, nearly 90% of them seen just once; the ten biggest clones take up roughly 0.56%. The material sequenced was CD4+ T cells from peripheral blood mononuclear cells, taken in the third trimester of pregnancy. These TCRs come from a female donor in good health, enrolled as a control in a pregnancy study.

This clone was recorded only once. The genes are TRBV20-1 and TRBJ2-7; D gene uncertain. This CDR3 spans 11 amino acids. CDR1 is DFQATT, CDR2 SNEGSKA, per germline (reference sequence). Trimming took off 5 bases at V and 2 bases at J, with 7 bases between the two ends. The CDR3 DNA sequence: TGCAGTGCTCCTTTTACCTACGAGCAGTACTTC. It specifies CSAPFTYEQYF.

The chain has TRBV6-6 and TRBJ2-7, with D maybe TRBD1 (6 bases). Trimming pared 6 bases from V and 2 bases from J, leaving 11 bases between. Germline CDR1 reads MNHNY; CDR2 reads SVGAGI (reference sequence). The CDR3 contains 13 residues. The CDR3 is CASRRGSTYEQYF. CDR3 DNA: TGTGCCAGCAGGAGGGGGTCGACCTACGAGCAGTACTTC.

This chain uses TRBV28 with TRBJ1-5; D call uncertain. CDR1 MDHEN and CDR2 SYDVKM come from the germline V gene. V was pared by 3 bases and J by 1 base, with 10 bases between. This CDR3 has 15 amino acids. The CDR3 nucleotides read TGTGCCAGCAGTTTTGCGGGGTTGAGCAATCAGCCCCAGCATTTT. Its translation: CASSFAGLSNQPQHF. Full variable domain (outside the CDR3, taken from reference TRBV28 and TRBJ1-5): DVKVTQSSRYLVKRTGEKVFLECVQDMDHENMFWYRQDPGLGLRLIYFSYDVKMKEKGDIPEGYSVSREKKERFSLILESASTNQTSMYLCASSFAGLSNQPQHFGDGTRLSIL.

J is TRBJ2-3 and V is TRBV13, with 8 bases lining up with TRBD2. Germline V lookup: CDR1 PRHDT, CDR2 FYEKMQ (reference sequence). After removal of 2 bases from V and 6 bases from J, the junction contained 7 bases not matched to a gene. CDR3 length: 15 residues. The CDR3 nucleotides are TGTGCCAGCAGCTTAATGGCGGGGGGATGGGATACGCAGTATTTT. This sequence encodes CASSLMAGGWDTQYF. Full variable domain (outside the CDR3, taken from reference TRBV13 and TRBJ2-3): AAGVIQSPRHLIKEKRETATLKCYPIPRHDTVYWYQQGPGQDPQFLISFYEKMQSDKGSIPDRFSAQQFSDYHSELNMSSLELGDSALYFCASSLMAGGWDTQYFGPGTRLTVL.

The J gene is TRBJ2-1, the V gene TRBV18, with 12 bases matching TRBD2. CDR3 length: 16 amino acids. The V segment lost 3 bases and the J segment 3 bases; nucleotides outside the gene matches: 3. Germline values: CDR1 KGHSH, CDR2 LQKENI. CDR3: CASSPATSGGYNEQFF. CDR3 sequence (DNA): TGTGCCAGCTCACCCGCGACTAGCGGGGGCTACAATGAGCAGTTCTTC.

V is TRBV7-6 and J is TRBJ2-5, with no clear D. The germline V gene encodes CDR1 SGHVS and CDR2 FNYEAQ. Trimming stripped 1 base from V and 7 bases from J, with 7 bases between. This CDR3 has 12 amino acids. CDR3 in DNA: TGTGCCAGCAGCTTAGGAGTGTCGACCCAGTACTTC. It specifies CASSLGVSTQYF.

V and J are TRBV7-9 and TRBJ2-7; a weak D match, TRBD1 (7 bases). This CDR3 region has 16 residues. Trimming left V 1 base short and J 5 bases short, with 18 bases between. CDR1 and CDR2 from the germline V gene are SEHNR and FQNEAQ (reference sequence). CDR3 sequence (DNA): TGTGCCAGCAGCTTAGAATTTGGAGGAGGGGGCCACGAGCAGTACTTC. Translated, it gives CASSLEFGGGGHEQYF. The full variable domain, in which reference TRBV7-9 and TRBJ2-7 provide the parts outside the CDR3, is DTGVSQNPRHKITKRGQNVTFRCDPISEHNRLYWYRQTLGQGPEFLTYFQNEAQLEKSRLLSDRFSAERPKGSFSTLEIQRTEQGDSAMYLCASSLEFGGGGHEQYFGPGTRLTVT.

This chain uses TRBV7-2 with TRBJ2-2; the match to TRBD2 covers 12 bases. V shed 5 bases, J shed 7 bases, and the junction held 8 bases outside the gene matches. The length of the CDR3 is 16 residues. Germline V gene sequence: CDR1 SGHTA, CDR2 FQGNSA. CDR3 region: CASSRTSGRTGGELFF. In nucleotides, the CDR3 is TGTGCCAGCAGCCGAACTAGCGGGAGGACGGGCGGGGAGCTGTTTTTT.

The gene calls are TRBV5-4 and TRBJ2-3; TRBD2 matches 12 bases. CDR3 size: 14 residues. Germline CDR1 is SGHNT and CDR2 is YYREEE (reference sequence). The CDR3 is CATRLAGGPDTQYF. The CDR3 nucleotides read TGTGCAACGCGGCTAGCGGGGGGGCCAGATACGCAGTATTTT.

CDR3 bases: TGTGCCAGCAGCTTGGGGGCCCAAGAGACCCAGTACTTC. Its protein is CASSLGAQETQYF. The chain recombines TRBV5-4 with TRBJ2-5; D call uncertain. Germline values: CDR1 SGHNT, CDR2 YYREEE (reference sequence). V was shortened by 0 bases and J by 1 base, with 4 bases between the two germline ends. CDR3 length: 13 residues.

Points on this clone: Other nucleotide sequences in the sample specify the same CDR3. V gene TRBV9 combines with J gene TRBJ2-3, with no clear D. The CDR3 has 14 residues. Germline CDR1 and CDR2: SGDLS and YYNGEE. V lost 0 bases and J lost 0, with 5 bases in between. The CDR3 DNA sequence: TGTGCCAGCAGCGTAGGCACTAGCACAGATACGCAGTATTTT. Protein: CASSVGTSTDTQYF.

V usage is TRBV5-1 and J usage is TRBJ2-5, with D possibly TRBD2 on 5 matching bases. The CDR3 is 14 residues long. Germline CDR1 is SGHRS and CDR2 is YFSETQ. With 5 bases removed from V and 2 bases from J, the gap between germline ends came to 13 bases. The chain's CDR3 is CASRGGGKQETQYF. The CDR3 coding sequence is TGCGCCAGCAGAGGAGGCGGAAAACAAGAGACCCAGTACTTC. Together with reference TRBV5-1 and TRBJ2-5, the CDR3 gives the full variable domain: KAGVTQTPRYLIKTRGQQVTLSCSPISGHRSVSWYQQTPGQGLQFLFEYFSETQRNKGNFPGRFSGRQFSNSRSEMNVSTLELGDSALYLCASRGGGKQETQYFGPGTRLLVL.

This chain joins TRBV9 and TRBJ2-3, with 11 bases aligning to TRBD2. The CDR3 is made up of 16 amino acids. V lost 4 bases and J lost 5; bases outside the gene matches: 9. Germline V gene lookup returns CDR1 SGDLS and CDR2 YYNGEE. CDR3 in DNA: TGTGCCAGCAGCCTGCATAGCGGGAGGGCCTTAGATACGCAGTATTTT. It is translated as CASSLHSGRALDTQYF.

CDR3 region: CASSLEDRSAFF. CDR3 nucleotides: TGTGCCAGCAGTTTAGAGGACAGGTCAGCTTTCTTT. V and J are TRBV28 and TRBJ1-1, with TRBD1 identical over 7 bases. V shed 2 bases and J 10 bases; nucleotides not matched to a gene: 4. The CDR3 runs 12 residues. Germline lookup yields CDR1 MDHEN and CDR2 SYDVKM. Using reference TRBV28 and TRBJ1-1 for the parts outside the CDR3, the full variable domain is DVKVTQSSRYLVKRTGEKVFLECVQDMDHENMFWYRQDPGLGLRLIYFSYDVKMKEKGDIPEGYSVSREKKERFSLILESASTNQTSMYLCASSLEDRSAFFGQGTRLTVV.

The chain carries TRBV30 and TRBJ1-1, with TRBD1 matching 9 bases. J gave up 0 bases and V 0 bases, and 8 bases lay outside the gene matches. The length of the CDR3 is 17 residues. From germline, CDR1 is GTSNPN and CDR2 SVGIG (reference sequence). The CDR3 protein is CAWSVQGAVIVNTEAFF. Here the CDR3 DNA reads TGTGCCTGGAGTGTACAGGGGGCGGTGATCGTGAACACTGAAGCTTTCTTT.

This clone was recorded once. In the same sample, other DNA sequences code for this CDR3. The chain has TRBV5-1 and TRBJ2-5; 9 bases agree with TRBD1. Trimming at V came to 7 bases and at J to 4 bases, leaving 11 bases not matched to a gene. This CDR3 contains 15 residues. Germline CDR1 is SGHRS and CDR2 is YFSETQ. The CDR3 bases are TGCGCCAGCCATGAGGGACAGGGAGGGATAGAGACCCAGTACTTC. The encoded protein is CASHEGQGGIETQYF. The full variable domain, completed using reference TRBV5-1 and TRBJ2-5, is KAGVTQTPRYLIKTRGQQVTLSCSPISGHRSVSWYQQTPGQGLQFLFEYFSETQRNKGNFPGRFSGRQFSNSRSEMNVSTLELGDSALYLCASHEGQGGIETQYFGPGTRLLVL.

The chain employs TRBV10-2 and TRBJ1-2; D is unresolved. The V and J ends lost 2 bases and 1 base respectively, with 17 bases between them. The germline V gene encodes CDR1 WSHSY and CDR2 SAAADI. This CDR3 comprises 17 residues. The CDR3 loop reads CASSEGLAGRNNYGYTF. The DNA for the CDR3 is TGCGCCAGCAGTGAGGGTTTAGCGGGCCGAAATAACTATGGCTACACCTTC.

The J gene is TRBJ1-2, the V gene TRBV7-9, with D hard to call. Trimming shortened V by 2 bases and J by 3 bases, and 13 bases separated the two germline ends. This CDR3 spans 15 amino acids. Germline lookup yields CDR1 SEHNR and CDR2 FQNEAQ (reference sequence). The CDR3 reads CASSLFSPGYYGYTF. CDR3 in DNA: TGTGCCAGCAGCTTATTTTCCCCGGGATACTATGGCTACACCTTC.

This clone was counted once. The V and J genes are TRBV29-1 and TRBJ2-4; D uncertain. V was clipped by 6 bases and J by 0 bases, with 6 bases between them. In germline, CDR1 is SQVTM, CDR2 ANQGSEA. This CDR3 comprises 12 residues. CDR3 sequence: CSVQLAKNIQYF. In nucleotides, the CDR3 is TGCAGCGTACAGCTAGCCAAAAACATTCAGTACTTC.

The V gene is TRBV5-1, the J gene TRBJ1-1, with D perhaps matching TRBD1 (6 bases). CDR1 SGHRS and CDR2 YFSETQ come from the germline V gene. This CDR3 is 14 amino acids long. V lost 4 bases to trimming and J lost 0 bases, with 10 bases between them. The CDR3 protein is CASSTDRLNTEAFF. For the CDR3, the DNA is TGCGCCAGCAGCACCGACAGGTTGAACACTGAAGCTTTCTTT.

The V call is TRBV4-2, the J call TRBJ2-5; TRBD2 aligns across 8 bases. V was clipped by 4 bases and J by 5 bases; unmatched bases: 9. The CDR3 runs to 15 residues. Germline V gives CDR1 LGHNA, CDR2 YNFKEQ. The CDR3 reads CASSPLAGLWETQYF. The CDR3, as DNA: TGTGCCAGCAGCCCTCTAGCGGGCCTGTGGGAGACCCAGTACTTC.

V and J are TRBV21-1 and TRBJ2-3; TRBD2 reflects the table's D call only, with no check against the DNA. TRBV21-1 constitutes a pseudogene. The CDR3 has 16 residues. The CDR3 bases are TGTGCCAGCAGCAAAGGAGCGGGGCTGCAGGGAGATACGCAGTATTTT. Encoded protein: CASSKGAGLQGDTQYF.

The V call is TRBV7-6, the J call TRBJ2-7; maybe TRBD1 (5 bases). The CDR3 covers 15 residues. The V and J ends lost 5 bases and 3 bases respectively, with 17 bases between them. From germline, CDR1 is SGHVS and CDR2 FNYEAQ. The CDR3 is CASSTSDSILYEQYF. The CDR3 DNA reads as TGTGCCAGCAGCACCAGTGACAGTATTCTCTACGAGCAGTACTTC.

The chain uses TRBV19 and TRBJ1-2; perhaps TRBD1 as D (6 bases). CDR3 length: 15 residues. The ends were cut back, 4 bases at V and 4 bases at J, with 16 bases in the middle. The V gene's germline CDR1 is LNHDA and CDR2 SQIVND (reference sequence). CDR3: CASSRADRMSYGYTF. The DNA of the CDR3 is TGTGCCAGTAGTAGGGCAGACAGGATGAGCTATGGCTACACCTTC.

J is TRBJ2-1 and V is TRBV7-2; 9 nucleotides line up with TRBD1. Germline V gene sequence: CDR1 SGHTA, CDR2 FQGNSA. The junction had 5 bases not matched to a gene; V was cut back by 9 bases and J by 8 bases. The CDR3 is 12 residues long. Here the CDR3 DNA reads TGTGCCAGTCGAACAGGGGGCTATGAGCAGTTCTTC. Protein sequence: CASRTGGYEQFF.